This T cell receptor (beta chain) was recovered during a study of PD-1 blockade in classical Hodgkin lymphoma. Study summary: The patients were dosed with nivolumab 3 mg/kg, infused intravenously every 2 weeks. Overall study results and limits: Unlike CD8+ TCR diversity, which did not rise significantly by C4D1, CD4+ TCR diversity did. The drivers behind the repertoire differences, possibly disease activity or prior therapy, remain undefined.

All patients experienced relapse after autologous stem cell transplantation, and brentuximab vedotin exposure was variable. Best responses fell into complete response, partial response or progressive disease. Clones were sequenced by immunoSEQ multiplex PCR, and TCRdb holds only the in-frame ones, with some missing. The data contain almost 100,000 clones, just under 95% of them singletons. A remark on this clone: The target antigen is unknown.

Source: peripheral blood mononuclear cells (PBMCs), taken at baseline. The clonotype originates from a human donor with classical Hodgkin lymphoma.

In DNA, the CDR3 is TGTGCCATCAGTGAGACCCCGGCAGGGGTTGATGGCTACACCTTC. The encoded protein is CAISETPAGVDGYTF. The chain is built from TRBV10-3 and TRBJ1-2; D is possibly TRBD1 (6 bases). This CDR3 spans 15 amino acids. The V end was cut by 2 bases, the J end by 6 bases, with 16 bases between. Germline V gives CDR1 ENHRY, CDR2 SYGVKD.